This T cell receptor beta chain derives from a study of cytomegalovirus exposure and HLA in healthy donors. Findings and limits, study-wide: Later analysis associated a missense DCLRE1C variant with TCR beta V- and J-gene trimming. TCR sequences were mostly rare, though some public TCRs occurred in many donors. According to a later analysis, most TCR beta chains associated with CMV appeared HLA-restricted.

Vbeta (60) and Jbeta (13) primers were used in the PCR. Sequencing used immunoSEQ multiplex PCR; TCRdb keeps in-frame clones, though not all of them. The profile shows 150,000 to 250,000 clones, approximately 85% of them singletons. Nominally healthy donors provided the samples, though records likely missed some immune exposures. With regard to this clone: Its antigen is currently unknown.

Per the germline V gene, CDR1 is SGHTA and CDR2 is FQGTGA. This CDR3 region has 15 residues. Trimming cost V 3 bases and J 0 bases; bases outside gene matches: 1. The chain has TRBV7-3 and TRBJ2-1; TRBD2 aligns across 8 bases. The material sequenced was PBMCs. This TCR came from a woman between 45 and 60 years old in good health and CMV-seropositive. The CDR3 sequence: CASSFSGSSYNEQFF. The CDR3 DNA follows: TGTGCCAGCAGCTTCAGCGGGAGCTCCTACAATGAGCAGTTCTTC. Filled out from reference TRBV7-3 and TRBJ2-1, the complete variable domain reads GAGVSQTPSNKVTEKGKYVELRCDPISGHTALYWYRQSLGQGPEFLIYFQGTGAADDSGLPNDRFFAVRPEGSVSTLKIQRTERGDSAVYLCASSFSGSSYNEQFFGPGTRLTVL.